The next 16 T cell receptor beta chains were all read from a single sample in a study of blood T cell repertoires in COVID-19. TCRdb keeps only in-frame clones here, not all; method: immunoSEQ multiplex PCR. The sample carries 60,000 to 100,000 clones, roughly 89% recorded once. Sequenced input: peripheral blood. Receptor source: a man aged 45-60 years with active COVID-19.

The rearrangement links TRBV27 to TRBJ2-3, with D hard to call. Germline V lookup: CDR1 MNHEY, CDR2 SMNVEV (reference sequence). The CDR3 covers 12 residues. V was pared by 5 bases and J by 0 bases, with 3 bases between. This CDR3 reads CASSHSTDTQYF. CDR3 DNA sequence: TGTGCCAGCAGTCATAGCACAGATACGCAGTATTTT.

The genes are TRBV19 and TRBJ2-3, with D tentatively TRBD2 (5 bases). With 10 bases removed from V and 2 bases from J, the gap between germline ends came to 22 bases. The CDR3 sequence is 16 residues long. Germline CDR1 is LNHDA and CDR2 is SQIVND (reference sequence). The CDR3 DNA sequence: TGTGCCACCGCCCTGGGCCGGGGAATGGACACAGATACGCAGTATTTT. This sequence encodes CATALGRGMDTDTQYF.

The rearrangement uses TRBV7-8 and TRBJ2-5, with TRBD1 matching 7 bases. V trimming: 3 bases; J trimming: 5 bases; junction bases outside the gene matches: 3. Germline assignment: CDR1 SGHVS and CDR2 FQNEAQ. The CDR3 has 13 amino acids. The CDR3 here is CASSFRGQETQYF. In DNA, the CDR3 is TGTGCCAGCAGCTTCCGGGGACAGGAGACCCAGTACTTC.

V is TRBV18 and J is TRBJ1-4; D is ambiguous. Per the germline V gene, CDR1 is KGHSH and CDR2 is LQKENI. V was pared by 8 bases and J by 8 bases, with 15 bases between. CDR3 size: 13 residues. CDR3 in DNA: TGTGCCAGCCGCACCACGAGCTCCGAAAAACTGTTTTTT. It encodes CASRTTSSEKLFF.

V and J are TRBV24-1 and TRBJ1-2, with D possibly TRBD1 on 5 matching bases. CDR1 is KGHDR, CDR2 SFDVKD, per germline. V was pared by 5 bases and J by 5 bases, with 11 bases between. The length of the CDR3 is 13 residues. DNA for the CDR3: TGTGCCACCAGTGCTTTCGGGGGGTATGGCTACACCTTC. This gives the protein CATSAFGGYGYTF.

V gene TRBV6-5 combines with J gene TRBJ1-1, with D maybe TRBD1 (6 bases). The V end was cut by 6 bases, the J end by 4 bases, with 15 bases between. The CDR3 loop spans 14 amino acids. The germline V gene has CDR1 MNHEY and CDR2 SVGAGI. CDR3 residues: CASSLEGGGTEAFF. As DNA, the CDR3 is TGTGCCAGCAGCCTAGAGGGGGGGGGCACTGAAGCTTTCTTT.

This clone was seen a handful of times. The chain links TRBV4-3 to TRBJ2-7; 11 nucleotides match TRBD1. J lost 5 bases, V lost 0 bases, and 6 bases had no gene match. The CDR3 runs 16 residues. CDR1 is LGHNA, CDR2 YSLEER, per germline. The CDR3 loop is CASSQDTGTGGNEQYF. The CDR3 nucleotides read TGCGCCAGCAGCCAAGACACCGGGACAGGGGGAAACGAGCAGTACTTC.

This chain links TRBV6-2 or TRBV6-3 with TRBJ2-7, with 7 nucleotides matching TRBD2. The germline gives CDR1 MNHEY, CDR2 SVGEGT. V dropped 3 bases and J dropped 1; count of bases not matched to a gene: 6. The CDR3 length is 15 residues. In DNA form, the CDR3 reads TGTGCCAGCAGTTATGTCGGCGGGAGTTCCTACGAGCAGTACTTC. Its protein is CASSYVGGSSYEQYF.

V usage is TRBV7-6 and J usage is TRBJ1-4; no firm D call. CDR1 is SGHVS, CDR2 FNYEAQ, per germline. The CDR3 loop spans 13 amino acids. The germline V and J ends were trimmed by 1 base and 10 bases, with 10 bases remaining between them. The CDR3 loop reads CASSLGSLGKLFF. The CDR3 coding sequence is TGTGCCAGCAGCTTAGGTTCACTTGGAAAACTGTTTTTT.

J is TRBJ1-1 and V is TRBV10-3; a weak D match, TRBD1 (6 bases). CDR3 length: 12 residues. V lost 6 bases, J lost 1 base, and 6 bases lay in between. Germline V gives CDR1 ENHRY, CDR2 SYGVKD. The CDR3 is CAIRQGNTEAFF. The DNA for the CDR3 is TGTGCCATCAGACAGGGGAACACTGAAGCTTTCTTT.

In DNA form, the CDR3 reads TGCGCCAGCAGCCAGGATTCTTCGGGGTCTGCCAAAAACATTCAGTACTTC. As protein: CASSQDSSGSAKNIQYF. The chain carries TRBV4-3 and TRBJ2-4; tentatively, D is TRBD2 (5 bases). The CDR3 sequence is 17 residues long. Trimming took off 3 bases at V and 1 base at J, with 16 bases between the two ends. Germline V gene lookup returns CDR1 LGHNA and CDR2 YSLEER.

This clone has a single count. The chain recombines TRBV10-1 with TRBJ2-1; TRBD1 agrees at 10 bases. This CDR3 region has 16 residues. Trimming cost V 6 bases and J 3 bases; bases outside gene matches: 8. Looked up from germline, CDR1 is WNHNN and CDR2 is SYGVQD (reference sequence). CDR3 protein: CASRDRDRGFYNEQFF. In nucleotides, the CDR3 is TGCGCCAGCAGAGACCGGGACAGGGGCTTCTACAATGAGCAGTTCTTC.

The V call is TRBV5-4, the J call TRBJ1-1; 7 bases match TRBD1. Trimming removed 4 bases from V and 8 bases from J; junction bases left unmatched: 14. Germline CDR1 reads SGHNT; CDR2 reads YYREEE (reference sequence). The CDR3 has 15 residues. The chain's CDR3 is CASSITGAADLEAFF. CDR3 DNA: TGTGCCAGCAGCATTACAGGGGCCGCGGACCTCGAAGCTTTCTTT.

The rearrangement links TRBV29-1 to TRBJ2-2; D is ambiguous. Trimming stripped 4 bases from V and 7 bases from J, with 13 bases between. In germline, CDR1 is SQVTM, CDR2 ANQGSEA. The CDR3 is 13 residues long. The CDR3 reads CSVVENTVGELFF. CDR3 bases: TGCAGCGTTGTGGAGAACACGGTCGGGGAGCTGTTTTTT.

The chain employs TRBV7-4 and TRBJ2-2; 7 nucleotides match TRBD1. The V gene's germline CDR1 is SGHVT and CDR2 SQSDAQ. The trim removed 5 bases at V and 0 bases at J, leaving 12 bases unmatched. This CDR3 has 18 residues. The CDR3 coding sequence is TGTGCCAGCAGCCCCAGGGGTAAGGGACAGACGAACACCGGGGAGCTGTTTTTT. Translating gives CASSPRGKGQTNTGELFF.

CDR3 sequence: CAISPDSYGYTF. The DNA for the CDR3 is TGTGCCATCAGCCCGGACAGCTATGGCTACACCTTC. The chain links TRBV10-3 to TRBJ1-2, with D perhaps TRBD1 (6 bases). The CDR3 runs to 12 residues. V was trimmed by 6 bases and J by 4 bases, leaving 9 bases between them. Per germline, CDR1 ENHRY and CDR2 SYGVKD.